The next 14 T cell receptor beta chains were all read from a single sample in a study of blood T cell repertoires in COVID-19. The table came from immunoSEQ multiplex PCR; TCRdb's copy has only in-frame clones and leaves some out. Of about 220,000 clones in the sample, roughly nine tenths are singletons; the top ten hold roughly 3.7%. Source material: PBMCs or T cells enriched from blood (not recorded which). The receptors here all came from a woman aged 18-30 years in a cohort exposed to, infected with or recovered from COVID-19 (not recorded which).

The V call is TRBV6-5, the J call TRBJ1-1; D uncertain. Germline CDR1 and CDR2: MNHEY and SVGAGI. The germline V and J ends were trimmed by 7 bases and 8 bases, with 11 bases remaining between them. The CDR3 contains 11 residues. CDR3 loop: CASMEAVEAFF. DNA for the CDR3: TGTGCCAGCATGGAGGCAGTAGAAGCTTTCTTT.

The V gene is TRBV2, the J gene TRBJ2-7; 8 bases are shared with TRBD1. The germline gives CDR1 SNHLY, CDR2 FYNNEI. The CDR3 loop spans 12 amino acids. V shed 7 bases, J shed 2 bases, and the junction held 1 base outside the gene matches. The CDR3 nucleotides are TGTGCCAGCACGACAGGGGCCTACGAGCAGTACTTC. This codes for CASTTGAYEQYF. Variable domain in full (rest from reference TRBV2 and TRBJ2-7): EPEVTQTPSHQVTQMGQEVILRCVPISNHLYFYWYRQILGQKVEFLVSFYNNEISEKSEIFDDQFSVERPDGSNFTLKIRSTKLEDSAMYFCASTTGAYEQYFGPGTRLTVT.

The gene calls are TRBV14 and TRBJ2-7, with D possibly matching TRBD1 (6 bases). V lost 2 bases to trimming and J lost 6 bases, with 11 bases between them. This CDR3 contains 13 residues. The germline CDR1 and CDR2 sequences are SGHDN and FVKESK. DNA of the CDR3: TGTGCCAGCAGCCAAAACAGGGTGGGCGAGCAGTACTTC. Translating gives CASSQNRVGEQYF. Together with reference TRBV14 and TRBJ2-7, the CDR3 gives the full variable domain: EAGVTQFPSHSVIEKGQTVTLRCDPISGHDNLYWYRRVMGKEIKFLLHFVKESKQDESGMPNNRFLAERTGGTYSTLKVQPAELEDSGVYFCASSQNRVGEQYFGPGTRLTVT.

The CDR3 DNA follows: TGCGCCAGCAGCCCGGAGTCCCAGTCACCCCTCCACTTT. It specifies CASSPESQSPLHF. This chain connects TRBV5-1 to TRBJ1-6; no definite D call. The V end was cut by 4 bases, the J end by 10 bases, with 12 bases between. This CDR3 comprises 13 residues. The germline V gene has CDR1 SGHRS and CDR2 YFSETQ.

About this clone: Other DNA sequences within the sample encode an identical CDR3. The chain joins TRBV7-3 to TRBJ2-2; 9 nucleotides align to TRBD1. CDR1 and CDR2 (germline): SGHTA, FQGTGA. The CDR3 runs to 14 residues. Trimming took 4 bases from V and 5 from J; bases not matched to a gene: 2. The CDR3 is CASSSGQGTGELFF. As DNA, the CDR3 is TGTGCCAGCAGCTCGGGACAGGGTACCGGGGAGCTGTTTTTT. The full variable domain, in which reference TRBV7-3 and TRBJ2-2 provide the parts outside the CDR3, is GAGVSQTPSNKVTEKGKYVELRCDPISGHTALYWYRQSLGQGPEFLIYFQGTGAADDSGLPNDRFFAVRPEGSVSTLKIQRTERGDSAVYLCASSSGQGTGELFFGEGSRLTVL.

The chain combines TRBV28 with TRBJ1-6, with a tentative D call TRBD1 (6 bases). Trimming cost V 5 bases and J 2 bases, with 10 bases left between them. CDR3 length: 15 amino acids. Looked up from germline, CDR1 is MDHEN and CDR2 is SYDVKM. CDR3 nucleotide sequence: TGTGCCAGCAGTAAACAGGGAACCTATAATTCACCCCTCCACTTT. It specifies CASSKQGTYNSPLHF.

The count of this clone is one. The chain has TRBV6-2 or TRBV6-3 and TRBJ2-7, with 8 bases aligning to TRBD2. Per germline, CDR1 MNHEY and CDR2 SVGEGT. V lost 4 bases and J lost 5; bases outside the gene matches: 7. This CDR3 has 14 residues. The CDR3 DNA is TGTGCCAGCAGTTTTGTGCGGGAGGATGACGAGCAGTACTTC. It is translated as CASSFVREDDEQYF.

The chain carries TRBV5-1 and TRBJ2-7, with D perhaps matching TRBD2 (6 bases). Germline CDR1 reads SGHRS; CDR2 reads YFSETQ. The CDR3 is 16 amino acids. Deletions cut 0 bases from V and 6 bases from J, with 19 bases between. The CDR3 sequence is CASSLAAGTYTSEQYF. The CDR3 DNA reads as TGCGCCAGCAGCTTGGCCGCAGGGACTTATACCTCCGAGCAGTACTTC. Drawing the rest from reference TRBV5-1 and TRBJ2-7, the complete variable domain is KAGVTQTPRYLIKTRGQQVTLSCSPISGHRSVSWYQQTPGQGLQFLFEYFSETQRNKGNFPGRFSGRQFSNSRSEMNVSTLELGDSALYLCASSLAAGTYTSEQYFGPGTRLTVT.

J is TRBJ2-7 and V is TRBV9; 7 positions agree with TRBD1. The junction had 18 bases not matched to a gene; V was cut back by 2 bases and J by 4 bases. This CDR3 contains 18 residues. Per germline, CDR1 SGDLS and CDR2 YYNGEE. The CDR3 reads CASSVSEGATAGAYEQYF. The CDR3 DNA sequence: TGTGCCAGCAGCGTTAGTGAGGGGGCGACAGCCGGCGCATACGAGCAGTACTTC.

The chain has TRBV25-1 and TRBJ2-7; 9 nucleotides agree with TRBD1. The CDR3 length is 14 residues. Germline lookup yields CDR1 MGHDK and CDR2 SYGVNS. V was clipped by 5 bases and J by 2 bases; unmatched bases: 4. The CDR3 sequence is CASSTDRGTYEQYF. The CDR3 DNA sequence: TGTGCCAGCAGTACGGACAGGGGAACCTACGAGCAGTACTTC.

The chain carries TRBV5-8 and TRBJ2-5; TRBD2 is a possible D gene (6 bases). With 7 bases removed from V and 1 base from J, the gap between germline ends came to 8 bases. The germline V gene has CDR1 SGHTS and CDR2 YDEGEE. This CDR3 region has 12 residues. CDR3: CASGGLQETQYF. In DNA form, the CDR3 reads TGTGCCAGCGGGGGACTCCAAGAGACCCAGTACTTC.

This sequence joins TRBV4-2 and TRBJ1-3; D gene uncertain. The CDR3 totals 16 residues. CDR1 LGHNA and CDR2 YNFKEQ come from the germline V gene. The V end was cut by 0 bases, the J end by 0 bases, with 9 bases between. CDR3 sequence (DNA): TGTGCCAGCAGCCAAGACCTACCCATCTCTGGAAACACCATATATTTT. Encoded protein: CASSQDLPISGNTIYF.

The CDR3: CASSRGQGGSGNTIYF. In DNA form, the CDR3 reads TGTGCCAGCAGCCGGGGACAGGGGGGTTCTGGAAACACCATATATTTT. The chain uses TRBV7-2 and TRBJ1-3, with 11 nucleotides matching TRBD1. With V trimmed by 5 bases and J by 1 base, 4 bases remained unmatched. This CDR3 region has 16 residues. Germline CDR1 and CDR2: SGHTA and FQGNSA.

The chain has TRBV19 and TRBJ2-7; no definite D call. CDR3 length: 13 amino acids. The V and J ends lost 3 bases and 11 bases respectively, with 17 bases between them. CDR1 LNHDA and CDR2 SQIVND come from the germline V gene (reference sequence). The CDR3 reads CASSIVDTYEKYF. The CDR3 DNA sequence: TGTGCCAGTAGTATCGTAGACACCTACGAAAAGTACTTC.